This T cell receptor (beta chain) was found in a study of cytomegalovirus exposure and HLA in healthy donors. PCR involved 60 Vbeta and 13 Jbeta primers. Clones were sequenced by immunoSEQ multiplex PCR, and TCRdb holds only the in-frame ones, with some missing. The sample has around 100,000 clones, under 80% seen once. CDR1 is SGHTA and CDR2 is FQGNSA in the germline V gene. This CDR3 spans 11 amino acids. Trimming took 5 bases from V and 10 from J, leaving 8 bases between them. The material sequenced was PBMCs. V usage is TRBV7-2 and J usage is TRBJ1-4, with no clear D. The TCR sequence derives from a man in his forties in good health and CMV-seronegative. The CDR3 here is CASSARGKLFF. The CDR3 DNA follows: TGTGCCAGCAGCGCGCGGGGAAAACTGTTTTTT. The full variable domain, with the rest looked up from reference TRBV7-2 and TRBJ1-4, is GAGVSQSPSNKVTEKGKDVELRCDPISGHTALYWYRQSLGQGLEFLIYFQGNSAPDKSGLPSDRFSAERTGGSVSTLTIQRTQQEDSAVYLCASSARGKLFFGSGTQLSVL.